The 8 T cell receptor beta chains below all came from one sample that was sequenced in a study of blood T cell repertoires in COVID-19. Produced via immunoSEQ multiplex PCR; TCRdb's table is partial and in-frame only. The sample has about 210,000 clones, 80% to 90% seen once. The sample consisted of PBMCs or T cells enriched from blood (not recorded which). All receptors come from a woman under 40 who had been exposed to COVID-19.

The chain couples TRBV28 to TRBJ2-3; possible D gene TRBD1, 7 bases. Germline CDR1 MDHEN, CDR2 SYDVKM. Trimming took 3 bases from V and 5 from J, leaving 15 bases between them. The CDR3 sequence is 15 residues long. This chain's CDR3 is CASSFGGGVLDTQYF. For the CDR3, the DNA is TGTGCCAGCAGTTTCGGAGGGGGCGTCTTAGATACGCAGTATTTT. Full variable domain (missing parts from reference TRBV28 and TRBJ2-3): DVKVTQSSRYLVKRTGEKVFLECVQDMDHENMFWYRQDPGLGLRLIYFSYDVKMKEKGDIPEGYSVSREKKERFSLILESASTNQTSMYLCASSFGGGVLDTQYFGPGTRLTVL.

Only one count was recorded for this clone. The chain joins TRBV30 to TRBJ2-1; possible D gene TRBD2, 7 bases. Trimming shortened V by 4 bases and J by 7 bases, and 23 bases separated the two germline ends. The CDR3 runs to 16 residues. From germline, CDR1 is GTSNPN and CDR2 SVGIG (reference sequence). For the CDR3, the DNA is TGTGCCTGGACCAAACGCTGGTCCGGGGGGCTTAATGAGCAGTTCTTC. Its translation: CAWTKRWSGGLNEQFF.

In nucleotides, the CDR3 is TGCGCCAGCAGCCTCACAGGGTCTGACGGCTACACCTTC. Translation gives CASSLTGSDGYTF. The rearrangement uses TRBV5-1 and TRBJ1-2; possible D gene TRBD1, 6 bases. Between the trimmed V and J ends, which lost 4 bases and 8 bases, there was a span of 15 bases. CDR1 and CDR2 (germline): SGHRS, YFSETQ. The CDR3 loop spans 13 amino acids.

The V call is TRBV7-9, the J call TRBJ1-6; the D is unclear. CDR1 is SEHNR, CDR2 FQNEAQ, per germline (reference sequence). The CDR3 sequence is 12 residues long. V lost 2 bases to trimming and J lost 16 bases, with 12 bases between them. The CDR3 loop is CASSLHTGGLHF. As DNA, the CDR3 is TGTGCCAGCAGCTTACACACTGGCGGTCTCCACTTT.

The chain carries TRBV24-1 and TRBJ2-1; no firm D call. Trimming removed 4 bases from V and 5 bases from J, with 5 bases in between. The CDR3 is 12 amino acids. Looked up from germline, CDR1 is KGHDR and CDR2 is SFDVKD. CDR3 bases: TGTGCCACCAGTGAAGAGAACAATGAGCAGTTCTTC. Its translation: CATSEENNEQFF.

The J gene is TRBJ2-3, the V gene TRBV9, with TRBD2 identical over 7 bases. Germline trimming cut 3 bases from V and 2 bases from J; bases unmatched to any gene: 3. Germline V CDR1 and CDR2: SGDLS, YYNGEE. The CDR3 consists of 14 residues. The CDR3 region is CASSARDYTDTQYF. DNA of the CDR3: TGTGCCAGCAGCGCCAGGGACTACACAGATACGCAGTATTTT.

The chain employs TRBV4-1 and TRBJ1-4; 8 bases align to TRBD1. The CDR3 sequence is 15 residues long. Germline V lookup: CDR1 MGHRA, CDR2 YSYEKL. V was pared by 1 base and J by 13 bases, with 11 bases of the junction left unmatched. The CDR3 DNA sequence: TGCGCCAGCAGCCAAGCGGTCGACAGGGGATTTTTACTGTTTTTT. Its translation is CASSQAVDRGFLLFF.

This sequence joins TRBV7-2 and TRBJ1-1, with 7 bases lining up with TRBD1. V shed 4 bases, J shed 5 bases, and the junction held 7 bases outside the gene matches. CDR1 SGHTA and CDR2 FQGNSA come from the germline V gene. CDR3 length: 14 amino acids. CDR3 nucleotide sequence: TGTGCCAGCAGCTCTAACAGGGGTTTAACTGAAGCTTTCTTT. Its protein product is CASSSNRGLTEAFF.